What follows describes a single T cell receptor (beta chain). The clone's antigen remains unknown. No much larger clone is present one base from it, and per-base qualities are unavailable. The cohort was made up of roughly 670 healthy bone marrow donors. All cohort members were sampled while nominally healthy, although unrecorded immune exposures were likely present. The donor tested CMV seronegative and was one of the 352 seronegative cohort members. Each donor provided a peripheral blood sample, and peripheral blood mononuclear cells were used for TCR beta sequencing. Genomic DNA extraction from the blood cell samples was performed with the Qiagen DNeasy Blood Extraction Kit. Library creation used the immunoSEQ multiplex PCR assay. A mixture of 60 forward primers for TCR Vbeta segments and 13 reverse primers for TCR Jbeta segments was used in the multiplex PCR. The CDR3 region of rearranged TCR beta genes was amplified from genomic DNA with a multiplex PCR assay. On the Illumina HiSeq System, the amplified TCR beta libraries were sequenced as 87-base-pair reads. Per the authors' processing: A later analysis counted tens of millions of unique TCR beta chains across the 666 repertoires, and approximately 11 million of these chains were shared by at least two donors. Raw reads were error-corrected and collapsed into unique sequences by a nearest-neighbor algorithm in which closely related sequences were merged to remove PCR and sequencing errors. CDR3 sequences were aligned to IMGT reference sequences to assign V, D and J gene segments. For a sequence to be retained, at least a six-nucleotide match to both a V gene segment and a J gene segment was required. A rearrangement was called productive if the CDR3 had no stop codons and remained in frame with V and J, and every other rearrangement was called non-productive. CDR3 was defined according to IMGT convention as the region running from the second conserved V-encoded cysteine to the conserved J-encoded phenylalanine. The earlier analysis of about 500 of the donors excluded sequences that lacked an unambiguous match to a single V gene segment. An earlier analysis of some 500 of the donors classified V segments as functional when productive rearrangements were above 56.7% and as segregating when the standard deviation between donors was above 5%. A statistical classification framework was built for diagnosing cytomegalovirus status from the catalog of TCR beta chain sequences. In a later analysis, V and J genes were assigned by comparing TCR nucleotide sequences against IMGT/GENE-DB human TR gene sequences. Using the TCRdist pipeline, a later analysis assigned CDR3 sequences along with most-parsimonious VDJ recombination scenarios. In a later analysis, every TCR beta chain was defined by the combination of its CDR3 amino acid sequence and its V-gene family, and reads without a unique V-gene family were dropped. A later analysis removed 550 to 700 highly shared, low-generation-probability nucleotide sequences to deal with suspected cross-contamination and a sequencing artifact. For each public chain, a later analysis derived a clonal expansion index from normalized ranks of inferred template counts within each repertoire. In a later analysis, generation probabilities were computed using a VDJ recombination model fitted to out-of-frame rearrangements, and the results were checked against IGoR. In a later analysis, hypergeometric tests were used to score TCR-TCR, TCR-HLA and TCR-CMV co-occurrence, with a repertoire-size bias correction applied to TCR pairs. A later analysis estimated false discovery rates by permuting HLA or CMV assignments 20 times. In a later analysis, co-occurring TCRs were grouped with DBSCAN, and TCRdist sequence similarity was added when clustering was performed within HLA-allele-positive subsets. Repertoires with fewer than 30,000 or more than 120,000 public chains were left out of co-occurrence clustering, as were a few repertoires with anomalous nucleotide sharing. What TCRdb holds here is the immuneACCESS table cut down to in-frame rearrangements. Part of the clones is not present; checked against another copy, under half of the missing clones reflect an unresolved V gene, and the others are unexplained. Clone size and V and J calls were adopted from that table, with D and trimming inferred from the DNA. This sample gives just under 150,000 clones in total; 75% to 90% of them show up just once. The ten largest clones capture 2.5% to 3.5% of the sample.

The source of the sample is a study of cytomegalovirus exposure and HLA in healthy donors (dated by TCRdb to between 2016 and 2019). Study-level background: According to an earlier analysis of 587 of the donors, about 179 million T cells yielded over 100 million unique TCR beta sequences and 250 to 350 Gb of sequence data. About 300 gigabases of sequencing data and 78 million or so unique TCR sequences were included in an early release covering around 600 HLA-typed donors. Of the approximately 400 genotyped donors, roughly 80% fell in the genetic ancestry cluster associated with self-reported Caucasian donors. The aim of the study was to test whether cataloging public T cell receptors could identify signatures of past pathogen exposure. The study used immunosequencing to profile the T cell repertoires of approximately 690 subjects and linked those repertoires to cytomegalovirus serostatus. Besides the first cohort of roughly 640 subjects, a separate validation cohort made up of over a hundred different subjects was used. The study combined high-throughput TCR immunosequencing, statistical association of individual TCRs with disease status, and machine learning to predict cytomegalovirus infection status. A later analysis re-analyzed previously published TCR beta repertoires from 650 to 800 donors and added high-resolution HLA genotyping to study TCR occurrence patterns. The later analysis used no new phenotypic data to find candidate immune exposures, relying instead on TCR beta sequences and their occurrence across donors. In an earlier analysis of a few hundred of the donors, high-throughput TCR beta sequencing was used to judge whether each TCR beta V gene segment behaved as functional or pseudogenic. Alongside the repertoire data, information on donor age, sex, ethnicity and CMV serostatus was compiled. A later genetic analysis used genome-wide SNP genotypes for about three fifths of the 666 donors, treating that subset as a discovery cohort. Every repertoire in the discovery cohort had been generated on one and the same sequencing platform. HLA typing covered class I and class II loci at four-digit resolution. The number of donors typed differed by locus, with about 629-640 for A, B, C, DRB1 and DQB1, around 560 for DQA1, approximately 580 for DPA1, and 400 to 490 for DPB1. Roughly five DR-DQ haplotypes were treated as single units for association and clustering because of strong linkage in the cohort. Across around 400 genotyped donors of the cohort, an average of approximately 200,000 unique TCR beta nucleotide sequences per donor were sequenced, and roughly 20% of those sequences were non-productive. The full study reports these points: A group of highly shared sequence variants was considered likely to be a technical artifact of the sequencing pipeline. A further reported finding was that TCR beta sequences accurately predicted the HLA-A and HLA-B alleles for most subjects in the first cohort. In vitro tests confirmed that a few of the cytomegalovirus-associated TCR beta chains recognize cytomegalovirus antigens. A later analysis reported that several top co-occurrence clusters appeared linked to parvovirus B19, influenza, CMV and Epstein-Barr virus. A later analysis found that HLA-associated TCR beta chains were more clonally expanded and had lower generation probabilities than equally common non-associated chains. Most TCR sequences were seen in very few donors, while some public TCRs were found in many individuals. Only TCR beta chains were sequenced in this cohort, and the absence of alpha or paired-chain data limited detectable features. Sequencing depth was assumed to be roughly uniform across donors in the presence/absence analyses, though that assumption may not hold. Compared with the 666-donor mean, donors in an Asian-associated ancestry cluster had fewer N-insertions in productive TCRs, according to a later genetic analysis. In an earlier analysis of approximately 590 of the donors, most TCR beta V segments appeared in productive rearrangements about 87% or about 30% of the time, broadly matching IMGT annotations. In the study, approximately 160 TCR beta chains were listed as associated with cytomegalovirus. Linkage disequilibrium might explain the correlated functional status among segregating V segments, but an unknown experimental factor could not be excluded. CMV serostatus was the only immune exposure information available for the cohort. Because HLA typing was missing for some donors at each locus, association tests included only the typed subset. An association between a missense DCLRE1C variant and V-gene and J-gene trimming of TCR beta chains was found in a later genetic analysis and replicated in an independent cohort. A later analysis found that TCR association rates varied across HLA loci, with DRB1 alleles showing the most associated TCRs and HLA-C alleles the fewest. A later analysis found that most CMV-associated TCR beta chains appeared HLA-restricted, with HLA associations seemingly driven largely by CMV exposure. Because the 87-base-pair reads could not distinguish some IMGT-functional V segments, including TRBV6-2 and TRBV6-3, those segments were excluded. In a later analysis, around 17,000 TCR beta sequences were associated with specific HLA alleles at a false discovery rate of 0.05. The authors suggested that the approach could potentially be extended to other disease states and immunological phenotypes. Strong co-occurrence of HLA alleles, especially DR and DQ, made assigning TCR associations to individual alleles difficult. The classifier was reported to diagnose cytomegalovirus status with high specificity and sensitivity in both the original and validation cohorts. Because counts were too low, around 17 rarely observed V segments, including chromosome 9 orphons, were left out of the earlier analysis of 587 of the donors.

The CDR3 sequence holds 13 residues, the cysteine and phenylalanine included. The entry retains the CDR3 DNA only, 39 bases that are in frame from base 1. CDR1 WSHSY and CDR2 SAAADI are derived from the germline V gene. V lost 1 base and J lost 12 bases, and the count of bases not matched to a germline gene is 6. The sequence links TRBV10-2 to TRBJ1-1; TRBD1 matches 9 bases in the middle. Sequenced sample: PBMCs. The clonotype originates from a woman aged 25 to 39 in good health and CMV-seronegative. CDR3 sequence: CASSELDRGSTFF. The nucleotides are TGCGCCAGCAGTGAGTTGGACAGGGGATCGACTTTCTTT.